Each of the 12 T cell receptor beta chains below was sequenced from the same sample in a study of CD8+ T cells in alopecia areata. Treatment meaning: oral pan-JAK inhibitor, 5-10 mg twice daily. Following extraction, RNA underwent reverse transcription to cDNA, which served as the sequencing template. TCRdb's table, derived via immunoSEQ multiplex PCR, lists solely in-frame clones and lacks some. This table holds 160,000 or so clones, less than 70% found once. The sequences come from CD4+ T cells sorted from blood, collected at week 4, from a patient treated with tofacitinib. The receptors were gathered from a human donor with alopecia areata.

The V call is TRBV30, the J call TRBJ1-2, with D perhaps TRBD1 (6 bases). This CDR3 spans 18 amino acids. V gave up 4 bases and J gave up 0 bases, with 24 bases separating them. CDR1 GTSNPN and CDR2 SVGIG come from the germline V gene (reference sequence). The DNA of the CDR3 is TGTGCCTGGAATCCGATTCGAGTCACGGGACACTCTAACTATGGCTACACCTTC. This sequence encodes CAWNPIRVTGHSNYGYTF.

The chain links TRBV25-1 to TRBJ1-5, with unresolved D. The CDR3 extends over 12 amino acids. Looked up from germline, CDR1 is MGHDK and CDR2 is SYGVNS. Deletions cut 8 bases from V and 0 bases from J, with 5 bases between. In DNA, the CDR3 is TGTGCCAGCCAATTTAGCAATCAGCCCCAGCATTTT. Its translation is CASQFSNQPQHF.

The CDR3 sequence is CASSDAGGPYEQYF. The CDR3 DNA sequence: TGTGCCAGCAGTGATGCCGGCGGACCCTACGAGCAGTACTTC. V and J are TRBV6-1 and TRBJ2-7; D uncertain. Germline loops: CDR1 MNHNS, CDR2 SASEGT. Trimming pared 3 bases from V and 2 bases from J, leaving 11 bases between. The CDR3 loop spans 14 amino acids.

The chain combines TRBV6-5 with TRBJ1-4, with 9 bases identical to TRBD1. V gave up 5 bases and J gave up 6 bases; unmatched junction bases: 4. The V gene's germline CDR1 is MNHEY and CDR2 SVGAGI. The CDR3 has 14 amino acids. Written as DNA, the CDR3 is TGTGCCAGCAGTCCGACAGGGGGGGATGAAAAACTGTTTTTT. Its translation is CASSPTGGDEKLFF.

The rearrangement links TRBV6-1 to TRBJ2-5, with D unresolved. Trimming stripped 3 bases from V and 5 bases from J, with 7 bases between. The CDR3 spans 12 residues. Looked up from germline, CDR1 is MNHNS and CDR2 is SASEGT. CDR3 amino acids: CASSDFGETQYF. The DNA for the CDR3 is TGTGCCAGCAGTGATTTCGGGGAGACCCAGTACTTC.

The genes are TRBV14 and TRBJ1-2; 7 nucleotides line up with TRBD1. Unmatched junction bases numbered 2, after V lost 3 bases and J lost 4 bases. The CDR3 consists of 13 residues. The germline gives CDR1 SGHDN, CDR2 FVKESK. The CDR3 DNA follows: TGTGCCAGCAGCCAGGGACAGCTCTATGGCTACACCTTC. Protein sequence: CASSQGQLYGYTF.

This chain uses TRBV18 with TRBJ1-3; 9 bases are shared with TRBD1. Germline V lookup: CDR1 KGHSH, CDR2 LQKENI. The CDR3 is 18 amino acids. J lost 3 bases, V lost 1 base, and 10 bases had no gene match. CDR3 sequence reads: CASSPQIRGQGVGNTIYF. The CDR3 DNA follows: TGTGCCAGCTCACCACAGATCCGGGGACAGGGCGTTGGAAACACCATATATTTT.

The chain joins TRBV7-2 to TRBJ1-1, with 7 bases identical to TRBD1. CDR1 SGHTA and CDR2 FQGNSA come from the germline V gene. This CDR3 has 15 amino acids. The V segment lost 5 bases and the J segment 1 base; nucleotides outside the gene matches: 7. CDR3 sequence: CASSAADRQNTEAFF. The CDR3 DNA follows: TGTGCCAGCAGCGCCGCGGACAGGCAGAACACTGAAGCTTTCTTT.

This chain links TRBV30 with TRBJ2-6; TRBD1 matches 10 bases. Germline V gene sequence: CDR1 GTSNPN, CDR2 SVGIG (reference sequence). This CDR3 comprises 16 residues. Trimming cost V 5 bases and J 0 bases; bases outside gene matches: 4. The CDR3 region is CAWDRGHSSGANVLTF. As DNA, the CDR3 is TGTGCCTGGGACAGGGGGCACAGCTCTGGGGCCAACGTCCTGACTTTC.

This clone has only a few counts. This sample also contains other DNA sequences that code for the same CDR3. CDR3 nucleotides: TGTGCCAGCAGCGATGGGACTAGCGGGGGGGCCTCAGAGACCCAGTACTTC. This sequence encodes CASSDGTSGGASETQYF. The chain joins TRBV9 to TRBJ2-5, with 16 positions matching TRBD2. The CDR3 length is 17 residues. The junction had 6 bases not matched to a gene; V was cut back by 3 bases and J by 4 bases. Germline V gene lookup returns CDR1 SGDLS and CDR2 YYNGEE.

This clone was counted only a few times. The chain combines TRBV7-9 with TRBJ1-1; D not certain. In germline, CDR1 is SEHNR, CDR2 FQNEAQ (reference sequence). The CDR3 contains 12 residues. Trimming removed 2 bases from V and 4 bases from J, with 5 bases in between. The DNA of the CDR3 is TGTGCCAGCAGCTTAATGTTCACTGAAGCTTTCTTT. This encodes CASSLMFTEAFF.

This clone showed up just once. CDR3 coding DNA: TGTGCCAGCAGCGCCCTGCAGGGGGGGTACGGCGAGCAGTACTTC. It translates to CASSALQGGYGEQYF. The chain combines TRBV9 with TRBJ2-7; D possibly matches TRBD1 or TRBD2 (7 bases each). V gave up 3 bases and J gave up 6 bases, with 19 bases separating them. The CDR3 totals 15 residues. Germline loops: CDR1 SGDLS, CDR2 YYNGEE.